Listed below are T cell receptor beta chains from one sample, sequenced in a study of shared clonotypes between healthy human individuals. Sequencing used immunoSEQ multiplex PCR; TCRdb keeps in-frame clones, though not all of them. The sample records around 2,000,000 clones, 85% to 95% being singletons. The sample consisted of naive CD4+ T cells sorted from blood. The origin of the receptors is a man aged 18 to 30 in good health. Each CDR3 is given with its conserved first and last residue. Clone size is given for some rows only: seen once, a few or many times, or a class if the clone is expanded.

v_call clone_size cdr3_aa
TRBV6-1 once CASRQSNQPQHF
TRBV7-9 . CASSLDLAGYTF
TRBV2 . CASTAPSGGKIRSIF
TRBV14 . CASSQEKRRSTDTQYF
TRBV11-2 . CASSLKETQYF
TRBV4-1 . CASSRSGTGGEKLFF
TRBV2 . CASSAGVGASYNSPLHF
TRBV6-5 . CASKTGTNSGNTIYF
TRBV6-6 . CASSYGSQGAGNTIYF
TRBV11-2 . CASSAGGVRDYGYTF